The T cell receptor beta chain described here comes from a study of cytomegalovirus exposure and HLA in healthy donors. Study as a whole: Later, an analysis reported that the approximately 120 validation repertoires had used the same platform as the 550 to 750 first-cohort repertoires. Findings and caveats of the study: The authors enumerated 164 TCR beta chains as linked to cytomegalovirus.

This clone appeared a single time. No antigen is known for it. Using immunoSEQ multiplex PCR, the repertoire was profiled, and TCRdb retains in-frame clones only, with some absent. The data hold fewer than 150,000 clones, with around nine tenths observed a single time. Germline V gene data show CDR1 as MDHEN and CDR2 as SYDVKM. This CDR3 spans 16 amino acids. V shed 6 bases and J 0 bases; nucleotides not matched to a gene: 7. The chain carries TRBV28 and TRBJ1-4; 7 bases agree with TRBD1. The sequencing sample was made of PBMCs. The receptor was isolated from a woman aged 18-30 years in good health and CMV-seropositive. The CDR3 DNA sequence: TGTGCCAGCAGGTCCAACAGGGGCGCAACTAATGAAAAACTGTTTTTT. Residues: CASRSNRGATNEKLFF.